The 10 T cell receptor beta chains below were found in one sample sequenced in a study of T cells after yellow fever vaccination. TCRdb re-analysed the 5' RACE reads in MiXCR, keeping a single row per CDR3 protein. This table has 550,000 or so distinct CDR3 sequences, approximately 21% appearing once. The source material was PBMCs, sampled 15 days after the yellow fever booster vaccination. The origin of the receptors is a man aged 25 to 40 who received the YFV17D yellow fever vaccine.

A few counts support this clonotype. This chain connects TRBV30 to TRBJ2-2; D perhaps matches TRBD2 (6 bases). V was shortened by 0 bases and J by 5 bases, with 13 bases between the two germline ends. Germline V gene sequence: CDR1 GTSNPN, CDR2 SVGIG (reference sequence). The CDR3 extends over 15 amino acids. The CDR3 bases are TGTGCCTGGAGTGTAGCCGGGAGAGGTACCGGGGAGCTGTTTTTT. This encodes CAWSVAGRGTGELFF.

This clonotype was observed a handful of times. V and J are TRBV4-3 and TRBJ2-7; possible D gene TRBD1, 6 bases. This CDR3 is 14 amino acids long. Trimming pared 0 bases from V and 2 bases from J, leaving 8 bases between. Germline V gene sequence: CDR1 LGHNA, CDR2 YSLEER. The CDR3 nucleotides are TGCGCCAGCAGCCAAGATCAGGGGCCCTACGAGCAGTACTTC. It yields the protein CASSQDQGPYEQYF.

The rearrangement uses TRBV10-3 and TRBJ2-6; maybe TRBD1 (6 bases). V was trimmed by 3 bases and J by 2 bases, leaving 8 bases between them. This CDR3 is 15 amino acids long. Germline-derived CDR1 and CDR2 are ENHRY and SYGVKD. As DNA, the CDR3 is TGTGCCATCAGTGACCAGGGGACTGGGGCCAACGTCCTGACTTTC. This translates into CAISDQGTGANVLTF.

J is TRBJ2-1 and V is TRBV4-3; D uncertain. Deletions cut 2 bases from V and 5 bases from J, with 13 bases between. In germline, CDR1 is LGHNA, CDR2 YSLEER. The CDR3 runs to 15 residues. In DNA, the CDR3 is TGCGCCAGCAGCCAACATATCAATAGCCACAATGAGCAGTTCTTC. This encodes CASSQHINSHNEQFF.

This clonotype came up a few times. J is TRBJ2-7 and V is TRBV29-1; D possibly uses TRBD1 or TRBD2 (5 bases each). Germline loops: CDR1 SQVTM, CDR2 ANQGSEA. The CDR3 spans 11 residues. V was clipped by 5 bases and J by 4 bases, with 9 bases between them. The CDR3 DNA reads TGCAGCGTTAGTGAGGGGTACGAGCAGTACTTC. Residues: CSVSEGYEQYF.

This chain joins TRBV20-1 and TRBJ2-5, with D perhaps matching TRBD2 (6 bases). Germline V gene data show CDR1 as DFQATT and CDR2 as SNEGSKA (reference sequence). V was shortened by 0 bases and J by 7 bases, with 15 bases between the two germline ends. The CDR3 sequence is 14 residues long. CDR3: CSARDLDYMVTQYF. DNA for the CDR3: TGCAGTGCTAGAGACCTGGACTATATGGTGACCCAGTACTTC.

This chain joins TRBV12-3 or TRBV12-4 and TRBJ2-5; 12 bases match TRBD1. There are 15 residues in the CDR3. Trimming at V came to 5 bases and at J to 5 bases, leaving 6 bases not matched to a gene. The CDR3 is CASSRGQGARETQYF. CDR3 DNA sequence: TGTGCCAGCAGTCGGGGACAGGGGGCTCGGGAGACCCAGTACTTC.

The J gene is TRBJ2-1, the V gene TRBV20-1; the D is unclear. The V end lost 1 base, the J end lost 4 bases, and 5 bases lay between the germline ends. Germline V gene sequence: CDR1 DFQATT, CDR2 SNEGSKA (reference sequence). This CDR3 comprises 12 residues. This CDR3 reads CSARATYNEQFF. In nucleotides, the CDR3 is TGCAGTGCTAGAGCCACGTACAATGAGCAGTTCTTC.

The chain links TRBV7-2 to TRBJ2-5; D is possibly TRBD2 (6 bases). Trimming pared 1 base from V and 4 bases from J, leaving 13 bases between. The CDR3 has 15 amino acids. Germline loops: CDR1 SGHTA, CDR2 FQGNSA. The DNA of the CDR3 is TGTGCCAGCAGCTTAGTCCGATTGGGGGGAGAGACCCAGTACTTC. Translation: CASSLVRLGGETQYF. Complete variable domain (other parts from reference TRBV7-2 and TRBJ2-5): GAGVSQSPSNKVTEKGKDVELRCDPISGHTALYWYRQSLGQGLEFLIYFQGNSAPDKSGLPSDRFSAERTGGSVSTLTIQRTQQEDSAVYLCASSLVRLGGETQYFGPGTRLLVL.

The chain employs TRBV21-1 and TRBJ2-2. TRBV21-1 corresponds to a pseudogene. The CDR3 loop spans 13 amino acids. CDR3 protein: CASSKVSPGELFF. The CDR3 DNA reads TGTGCCAGCAGCAAAGTCAGTCCCGGGGAGCTGTTTTTT.